This is a list of T cell receptor beta chains from one sample in a study of T cells in Graves' hyperthyroidism and ophthalmopathy. TCRdb reanalysed the multiplex PCR reads using MiXCR and keeps one entry per CDR3 protein. The sample lists a few hundred thousand distinct CDR3 sequences, about 21% occurring once. The material sequenced was blood. Receptors originate from a woman in her forties or fifties with Graves' hyperthyroidism. CDR3s include the opening cysteine and the closing phenylalanine or tryptophan.

v_gene: TRBV25-1; len: 15; CDR3aa: CASSDPGQGSETQYF
v_gene: TRBV18; len: 11; CDR3aa: CASQPADTQYF
v_gene: TRBV20-1; len: 15; CDR3aa: CSARDPSRLASEQYF
v_gene: TRBV5-4; len: 17; CDR3aa: CASSGGRGRAGGETQYF
v_gene: TRBV13; len: 15; CDR3aa: CASSPRLAPYNEQFF
v_gene: TRBV27; len: 17; CDR3aa: CASSPYPAGLGTDTQYF
v_gene: TRBV4-2; len: 12; CDR3aa: CASSQDRGEQYF
v_gene: TRBV20-1; len: 11; CDR3aa: CSAPMGNTIYF
v_gene: TRBV4-1; len: 16; CDR3aa: CASSRTGPSTNEKLFF
v_gene: TRBV7-3; len: 15; CDR3aa: CASSRIMDRNYGYTF
v_gene: TRBV18; len: 14; CDR3aa: CASSPSANNYGYTF
v_gene: TRBV28; len: 15; CDR3aa: CASSPWSPPNQPQHF
v_gene: TRBV29-1; len: 14; CDR3aa: CSVGGVSGANVLTF
v_gene: TRBV11-3; len: 16; CDR3aa: CASSLGFDRGSYEQYF
v_gene: TRBV25-1; len: 15; CDR3aa: CASSEPVDGGREQYF
v_gene: TRBV2; len: 13; CDR3aa: CASSPFQGQEQYF
v_gene: TRBV5-1; len: 15; CDR3aa: CASRASGSSTGELFF
v_gene: TRBV29-1; len: 13; CDR3aa: CSVTDRAATEAFF
v_gene: TRBV30; len: 13; CDR3aa: CAWTAAGGYEQYF
v_gene: TRBV7-2; len: 15; CDR3aa: CASSFGGPPGNEQFF
v_gene: TRBV6-1; len: 16; CDR3aa: CASSSPGTGGAVGYTF
v_gene: TRBV2; len: 17; CDR3aa: CASSLQGGGLGNQPQHF
v_gene: TRBV18; len: 17; CDR3aa: CASSQERQGGSTTEAFF
v_gene: TRBV6-2/TRBV6-3; len: 15; CDR3aa: CASSGQRGGQETQYF